This T cell receptor (beta chain) was sequenced during a study of cytomegalovirus exposure and HLA in healthy donors. Participants comprised healthy donors of bone marrow. 13 Jbeta primers and 60 Vbeta primers were used for the PCR. Measured with immunoSEQ multiplex PCR; TCRdb has only the in-frame clones, and not every one. Among 100,000 or so clones listed, 70% to 85% were seen once. The sample taken for sequencing was PBMCs. The receptor was isolated from a man between 18 and 35 years old in good health and CMV-seronegative.

The CDR3 here is CASSFDWRLFF. The DNA for the CDR3 is TGTGCCAGCAGCTTCGACTGGAGGCTGTTTTTT. The chain couples TRBV5-5 to TRBJ1-4; no reliable D call. Germline V CDR1 and CDR2: SGHKS, YYEKEE (reference sequence). The CDR3 is 11 residues long. Trimming took 2 bases from V and 14 from J, leaving 10 bases between them.